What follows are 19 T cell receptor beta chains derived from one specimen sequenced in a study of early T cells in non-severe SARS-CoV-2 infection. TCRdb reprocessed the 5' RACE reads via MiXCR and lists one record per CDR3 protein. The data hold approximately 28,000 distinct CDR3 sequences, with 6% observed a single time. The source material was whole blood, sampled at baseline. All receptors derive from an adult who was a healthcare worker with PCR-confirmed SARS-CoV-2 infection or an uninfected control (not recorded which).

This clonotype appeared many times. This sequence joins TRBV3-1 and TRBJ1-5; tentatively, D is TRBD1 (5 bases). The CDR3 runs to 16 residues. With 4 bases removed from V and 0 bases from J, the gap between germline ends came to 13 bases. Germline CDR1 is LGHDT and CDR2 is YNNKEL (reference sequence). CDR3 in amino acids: CASSPSGGDSNQPQHF. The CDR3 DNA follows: TGTGCCAGCAGCCCCTCTGGAGGGGATAGCAATCAGCCCCAGCATTTT.

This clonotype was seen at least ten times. The CDR3 here is CASSQDGQGYNSPLHF. The DNA of the CDR3 is TGCGCCAGCAGCCAAGATGGACAGGGGTATAATTCACCCCTCCACTTT. J is TRBJ1-6 and V is TRBV4-3, with TRBD1 matching 9 bases. J gave up 4 bases and V 0 bases, and 1 base lay outside the gene matches. The CDR3 is made up of 16 amino acids. CDR1 is LGHNA, CDR2 YSLEER, per germline.

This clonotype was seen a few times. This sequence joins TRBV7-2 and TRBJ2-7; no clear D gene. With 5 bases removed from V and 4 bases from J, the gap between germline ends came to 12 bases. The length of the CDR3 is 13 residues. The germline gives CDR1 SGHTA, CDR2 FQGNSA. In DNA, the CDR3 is TGTGCCAGCAGCACCCGGTCCCAATACGAGCAGTACTTC. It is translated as CASSTRSQYEQYF.

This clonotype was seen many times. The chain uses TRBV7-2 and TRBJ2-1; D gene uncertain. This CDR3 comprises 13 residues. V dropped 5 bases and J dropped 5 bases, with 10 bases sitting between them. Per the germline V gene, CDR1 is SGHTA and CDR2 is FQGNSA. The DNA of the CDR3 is TGTGCCAGCAGCAACAGATTGAACAATGAGCAGTTCTTC. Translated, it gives CASSNRLNNEQFF.

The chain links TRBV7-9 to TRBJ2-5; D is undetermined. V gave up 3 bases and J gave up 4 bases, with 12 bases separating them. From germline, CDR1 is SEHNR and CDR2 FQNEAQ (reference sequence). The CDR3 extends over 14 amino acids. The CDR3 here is CASSFQPDGETQYF. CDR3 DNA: TGTGCCAGCAGCTTTCAACCCGACGGAGAGACCCAGTACTTC.

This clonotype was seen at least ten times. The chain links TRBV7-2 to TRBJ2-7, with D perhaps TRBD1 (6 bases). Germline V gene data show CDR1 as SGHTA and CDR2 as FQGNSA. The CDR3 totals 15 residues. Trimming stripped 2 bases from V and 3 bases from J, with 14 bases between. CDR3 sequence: CASSLLQGSLYEQYF. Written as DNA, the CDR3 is TGTGCCAGCAGCTTATTACAGGGCAGTCTCTACGAGCAGTACTTC.

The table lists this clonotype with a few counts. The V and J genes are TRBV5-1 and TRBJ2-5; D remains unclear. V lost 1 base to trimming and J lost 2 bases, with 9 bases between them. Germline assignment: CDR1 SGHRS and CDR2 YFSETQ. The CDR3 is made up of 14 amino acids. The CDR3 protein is CASSLTVVQETQYF. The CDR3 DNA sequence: TGCGCCAGCAGCTTGACGGTAGTTCAAGAGACCCAGTACTTC.

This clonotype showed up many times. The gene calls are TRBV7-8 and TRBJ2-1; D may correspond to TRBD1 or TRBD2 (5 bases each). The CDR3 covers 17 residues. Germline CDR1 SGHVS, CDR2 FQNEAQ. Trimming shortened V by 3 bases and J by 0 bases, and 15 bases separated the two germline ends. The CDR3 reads CASSFRRGAYSYNEQFF. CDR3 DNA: TGTGCCAGCAGCTTTAGGAGAGGGGCCTACTCCTACAATGAGCAGTTCTTC.

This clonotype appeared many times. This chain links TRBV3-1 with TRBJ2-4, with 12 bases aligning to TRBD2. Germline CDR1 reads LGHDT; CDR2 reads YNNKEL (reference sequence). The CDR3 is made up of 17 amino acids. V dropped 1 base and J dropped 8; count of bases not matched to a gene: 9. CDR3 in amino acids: CASSQGLAGVKRDIQYF. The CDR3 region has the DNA TGTGCCAGCAGCCAAGGACTAGCGGGAGTAAAGAGGGACATTCAGTACTTC.

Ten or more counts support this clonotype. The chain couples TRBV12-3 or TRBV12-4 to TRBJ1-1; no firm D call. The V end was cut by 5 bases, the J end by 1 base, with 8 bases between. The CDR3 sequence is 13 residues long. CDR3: CASSITQNTEAFF. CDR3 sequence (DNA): TGTGCCAGCAGTATTACACAGAACACTGAAGCTTTCTTT.

The DNA for the CDR3 is TGTGCCAGCAGCTTATTGACGGGGTCACCCCTCCACTTT. Translated: CASSLLTGSPLHF. The chain couples TRBV7-9 to TRBJ1-6; D not certain. Germline CDR1 and CDR2: SEHNR and FQNEAQ (reference sequence). There are 13 residues in the CDR3. The V and J ends lost 2 bases and 10 bases respectively, with 9 bases between them.

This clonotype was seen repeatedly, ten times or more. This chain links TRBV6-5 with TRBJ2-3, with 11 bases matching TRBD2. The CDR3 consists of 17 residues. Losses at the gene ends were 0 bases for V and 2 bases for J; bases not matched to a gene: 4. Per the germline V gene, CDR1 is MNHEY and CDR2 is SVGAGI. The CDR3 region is CASSYSGTSGHTDTQYF. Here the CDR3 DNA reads TGTGCCAGCAGTTACTCTGGGACTAGCGGTCACACAGATACGCAGTATTTT.

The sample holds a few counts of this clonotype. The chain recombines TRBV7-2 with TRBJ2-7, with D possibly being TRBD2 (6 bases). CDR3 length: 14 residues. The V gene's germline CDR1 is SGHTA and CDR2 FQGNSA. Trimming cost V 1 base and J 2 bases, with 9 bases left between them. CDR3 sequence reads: CASSLGGVAYEQYF. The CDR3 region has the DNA TGTGCCAGCAGCTTAGGCGGGGTCGCCTACGAGCAGTACTTC.

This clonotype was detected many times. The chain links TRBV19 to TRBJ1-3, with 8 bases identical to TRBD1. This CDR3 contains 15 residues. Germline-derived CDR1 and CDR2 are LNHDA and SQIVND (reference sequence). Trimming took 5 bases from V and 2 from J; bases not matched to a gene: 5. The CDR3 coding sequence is TGTGCCAGTAGTCCAGTGGACAGGGCTGGAAACACCATATATTTT. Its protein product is CASSPVDRAGNTIYF.

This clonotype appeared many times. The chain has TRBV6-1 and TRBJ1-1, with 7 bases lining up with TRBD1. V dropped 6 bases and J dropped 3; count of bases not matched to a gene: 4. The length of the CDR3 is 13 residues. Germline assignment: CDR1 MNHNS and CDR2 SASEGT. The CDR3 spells CASSDRADTEAFF. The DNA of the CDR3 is TGTGCCAGCAGCGACAGGGCCGACACTGAAGCTTTCTTT.

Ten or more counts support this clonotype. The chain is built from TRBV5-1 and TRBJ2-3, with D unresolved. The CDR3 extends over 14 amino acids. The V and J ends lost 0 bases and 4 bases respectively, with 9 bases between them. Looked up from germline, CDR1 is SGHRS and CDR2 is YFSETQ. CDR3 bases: TGCGCCAGCAGCTTGGCGGGTAATGCAGATACGCAGTATTTT. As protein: CASSLAGNADTQYF.

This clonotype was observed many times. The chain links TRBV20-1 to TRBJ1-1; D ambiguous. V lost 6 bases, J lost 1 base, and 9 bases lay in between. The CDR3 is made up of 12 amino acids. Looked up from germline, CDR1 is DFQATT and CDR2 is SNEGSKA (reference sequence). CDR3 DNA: TGCAGTGCGAAGGACGGGAACACTGAAGCTTTCTTT. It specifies CSAKDGNTEAFF.

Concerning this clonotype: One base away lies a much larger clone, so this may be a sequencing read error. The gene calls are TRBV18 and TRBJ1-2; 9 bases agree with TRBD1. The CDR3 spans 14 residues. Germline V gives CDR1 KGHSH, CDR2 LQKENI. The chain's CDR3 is CVSSPRTGDYGYTF. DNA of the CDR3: TGTGTCAGCTCACCACGGACAGGGGACTATGGCTACACCTTC.

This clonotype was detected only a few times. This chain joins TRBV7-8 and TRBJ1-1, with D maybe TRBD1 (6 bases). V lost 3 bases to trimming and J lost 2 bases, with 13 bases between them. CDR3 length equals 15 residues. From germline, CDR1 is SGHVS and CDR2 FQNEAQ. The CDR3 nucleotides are TGTGCCAGCAGCTTGGGGGCAGGGTTAAACACTGAAGCTTTCTTT. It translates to CASSLGAGLNTEAFF.